Below, 31 T cell receptor beta chains from the same sample are listed, as sequenced in a study of molecular identifiers for immune sequencing clone quantification. TCRdb independently ran MiXCR on the PCR reads; one entry per CDR3 protein. The table has almost 20,000 distinct CDR3 sequences, about a fifth seen once. The source material was naive CD8+ T cells from blood, with Jurkat cell RNA spiked in. As to subset: FACS-sorted CD8+CD4-CCR7+CD45RA+ naive T cells. Receptors were obtained from a human donor in good health. Some libraries in this study had Jurkat cell RNA spiked in.

The V gene is TRBV4-3, the J gene TRBJ2-7, with D perhaps given as TRBD1 or TRBD2 (5 bases each). In germline, CDR1 is LGHNA, CDR2 YSLEER. This CDR3 is 14 amino acids long. The V gene lost 3 bases and the J gene lost 2 bases, with 11 bases spanning the gap. The CDR3 is CASSHVQGPYEQYF. CDR3 nucleotide sequence: TGCGCCAGCAGCCATGTGCAGGGACCCTACGAGCAGTACTTC.

This clonotype was recorded many times. V usage is TRBV20-1 and J usage is TRBJ2-4; a possible D gene is TRBD2 (5 bases). There are 13 residues in the CDR3. CDR1 is DFQATT and CDR2 is SNEGSKA in the germline V gene (reference sequence). V lost 6 bases to trimming and J lost 1 base, with 10 bases between them. CDR3 sequence reads: CSASGEAKNIQYF. CDR3 DNA: TGCAGTGCATCCGGGGAGGCCAAAAACATTCAGTACTTC.

There are a few counts of this clonotype. The chain combines TRBV20-1 with TRBJ2-7; TRBD1 is a possible D gene (5 bases). CDR1 and CDR2 from the germline V gene are DFQATT and SNEGSKA (reference sequence). Trimming stripped 3 bases from V and 0 bases from J, with 12 bases between. CDR3 length: 14 amino acids. The CDR3: CSASRQRLSYEQYF. The DNA for the CDR3 is TGCAGTGCTAGCAGACAGAGACTCTCCTACGAGCAGTACTTC.

This clonotype was found many times. V and J are TRBV7-2 and TRBJ2-7, with 10 bases lining up with TRBD2. Losses at the gene ends were 5 bases for V and 6 bases for J; bases not matched to a gene: 7. CDR1 and CDR2 (germline): SGHTA, FQGNSA. CDR3 size: 14 residues. CDR3 in amino acids: CASSHGTSVGEQYF. The CDR3 DNA follows: TGTGCCAGCAGCCACGGGACTAGCGTAGGCGAGCAGTACTTC.

This clonotype was observed many times. The chain carries TRBV15 and TRBJ2-5; 10 bases fit TRBD1. The germline V gene encodes CDR1 LNHNV and CDR2 YYDKDF (reference sequence). The J segment lost 3 bases and the V segment lost 5 bases, leaving 6 bases of the junction unmatched. The CDR3 has 15 residues. The CDR3 sequence is CATSPRTGGKETQYF. DNA of the CDR3: TGTGCCACCAGCCCCCGGACAGGGGGAAAAGAGACCCAGTACTTC. The entire variable domain, with the rest obtained from reference TRBV15 and TRBJ2-5, is as follows: DAMVIQNPRYQVTQFGKPVTLSCSQTLNHNVMYWYQQKSSQAPKLLFHYYDKDFNNEADTPDNFQSRRPNTSFCFLDIRSPGLGDTAMYLCATSPRTGGKETQYFGPGTRLLVL.

Only a few counts were recorded for this clonotype. The chain joins TRBV7-9 to TRBJ2-7; tentatively, D is TRBD2 (6 bases). Trimming left V 1 base short and J 2 bases short, with 15 bases between. Germline V gene lookup returns CDR1 SEHNR and CDR2 FQNEAQ (reference sequence). This CDR3 comprises 16 residues. The CDR3 DNA reads TGTGCCAGCAGCTTAGACAGTGCGGGATCCCCCTACGAGCAGTACTTC. This gives the protein CASSLDSAGSPYEQYF.

V is TRBV20-1 and J is TRBJ2-3, with 9 bases fitting TRBD2. The CDR3 length is 16 residues. With 6 bases clipped from V and 4 bases from J, the junction kept 14 bases outside the gene matches. The germline V gene encodes CDR1 DFQATT and CDR2 SNEGSKA (reference sequence). CDR3 coding DNA: TGCAGTGCGCCAGAGGGGATAGCGGGAGCCGCAGATACGCAGTATTTT. It is translated as CSAPEGIAGAADTQYF.

This chain uses TRBV28 with TRBJ2-7; 8 bases align to TRBD2. The CDR3 spans 17 residues. Germline assignment: CDR1 MDHEN and CDR2 SYDVKM. Trimming cost V 4 bases and J 3 bases; bases outside gene matches: 14. The CDR3 sequence: CASSSGLAQPSNYEQYF. CDR3 bases: TGTGCCAGCAGTTCAGGACTAGCCCAACCCTCCAACTACGAGCAGTACTTC.

Notes on this clonotype: One end of the junction is discordant with germline, which a read error may explain. The CDR3 DNA reads TGTGCCAGCAGTTTCCCCGGGACAGGGCCTCTCTTC. As protein: CASSFPGTGPLF. The chain combines TRBV12-3 or TRBV12-4 with TRBJ2-7, with TRBD1 matching 9 bases. The CDR3 sequence is 12 residues long.

The chain uses TRBV4-2 and TRBJ1-1; D may be TRBD1 (6 bases). CDR1 and CDR2 from the germline V gene are LGHNA and YNFKEQ. V was clipped by 0 bases and J by 7 bases, with 15 bases between them. The CDR3 is 15 amino acids. The CDR3 sequence: CASSQDSRGGIEAFF. The CDR3 bases are TGTGCCAGCAGCCAAGATTCCAGGGGAGGGATTGAAGCTTTCTTT.

This clonotype showed up many times. The chain is built from TRBV10-2 and TRBJ2-7; TRBD2 is a possible D gene (6 bases). The ends were cut back, 8 bases at V and 0 bases at J, with 14 bases in the middle. The CDR3 runs 14 residues. Germline V gene lookup returns CDR1 WSHSY and CDR2 SAAADI. The CDR3 reads CASFGGLRSYEQYF. As DNA, the CDR3 is TGCGCCAGCTTCGGGGGATTACGCTCCTACGAGCAGTACTTC.

This clonotype is labeled medium-sized (0.01 to 0.1%). This sequence joins TRBV28 and TRBJ2-1; maybe TRBD1 (5 bases). The CDR3 runs 16 residues. Trimming took 4 bases from V and 7 from J, leaving 20 bases between them. CDR1 and CDR2 from the germline V gene are MDHEN and SYDVKM. The CDR3 DNA sequence: TGTGCCAGCAGTTCCAATTCAGGGTTGGCGTGGAATGAGCAGTTCTTC. It translates to CASSSNSGLAWNEQFF.

This clonotype was observed many times. The V gene is TRBV28, the J gene TRBJ1-2, with D unresolved. Germline CDR1 and CDR2: MDHEN and SYDVKM. There are 14 residues in the CDR3. V was shortened by 3 bases and J by 7 bases, with 15 bases between the two germline ends. The DNA for the CDR3 is TGTGCCAGCAGTTTGCTTCTGGAATTTTTTGGCTACACCTTC. As protein: CASSLLLEFFGYTF.

The CDR3 loop is CASSRHVLGGPYEQYF. The CDR3 nucleotides read TGTGCCAGCAGCCGCCACGTGTTAGGGGGCCCCTACGAGCAGTACTTC. This sequence joins TRBV28 and TRBJ2-7; 7 bases fit TRBD1. The CDR3 sequence is 16 residues long. After removal of 6 bases from V and 2 bases from J, the junction contained 13 bases not matched to a gene. Germline CDR1 reads MDHEN; CDR2 reads SYDVKM.

This clonotype was found a few times. The chain couples TRBV20-1 to TRBJ2-3; 12 bases are a match to TRBD2. The CDR3 is 16 amino acids. CDR1 is DFQATT and CDR2 is SNEGSKA in the germline V gene (reference sequence). Losses at the gene ends were 1 base for V and 4 bases for J; bases not matched to a gene: 6. The CDR3 is CSARGLAGESADTQYF. DNA of the CDR3: TGCAGTGCTAGAGGACTAGCGGGAGAAAGCGCAGATACGCAGTATTTT.

This clonotype occurred many times. This rearrangement joins TRBV14 to TRBJ2-1; no reliable D call. The germline CDR1 and CDR2 sequences are SGHDN and FVKESK. Trimming left V 5 bases short and J 3 bases short, with 14 bases between. This CDR3 is 15 amino acids long. The CDR3 loop reads CASSLPRLSYNEQFF. In DNA, the CDR3 is TGTGCCAGCAGCTTGCCGAGACTCAGCTACAATGAGCAGTTCTTC.

By share, this clonotype ranks as medium-sized. The rearrangement links TRBV6-2 or TRBV6-3 to TRBJ1-6; the match to TRBD1 covers 8 bases. V lost 6 bases and J lost 10; bases outside the gene matches: 5. The CDR3 loop spans 13 amino acids. Germline V lookup: CDR1 MNHEY, CDR2 SVGEGT. Here the CDR3 reads CASRDRVNSPLHF. In DNA, the CDR3 is TGTGCCAGCAGGGACAGGGTGAACTCACCCCTCCACTTT.

This clonotype has at least ten counts. V usage is TRBV9 and J usage is TRBJ2-2, with unresolved D. V was clipped by 4 bases and J by 4 bases, with 11 bases between them. Germline CDR1 is SGDLS and CDR2 is YYNGEE. CDR3 length: 14 residues. The CDR3 DNA reads TGTGCCAGCAGCCTAAGGGCCGCCACCGGGGAGCTGTTTTTT. Its translation is CASSLRAATGELFF. The full variable domain, rest sourced from reference TRBV9 and TRBJ2-2, is DSGVTQTPKHLITATGQRVTLRCSPRSGDLSVYWYQQSLDQGLQFLIQYYNGEERAKGNILERFSAQQFPDLHSELNLSSLELGDSALYFCASSLRAATGELFFGEGSRLTVL.

The J gene is TRBJ2-2, the V gene TRBV7-9; 8 nucleotides agree with TRBD2. V lost 5 bases and J lost 7; bases outside the gene matches: 15. Germline V CDR1 and CDR2: SEHNR, FQNEAQ (reference sequence). The CDR3 is made up of 17 amino acids. Here the CDR3 DNA reads TGTGCCAGCAGCGGACGGGTTCTGACGGGAGGGATCGGGGAGCTGTTTTTT. As protein: CASSGRVLTGGIGELFF. The full variable domain, rest sourced from reference TRBV7-9 and TRBJ2-2, is DTGVSQNPRHKITKRGQNVTFRCDPISEHNRLYWYRQTLGQGPEFLTYFQNEAQLEKSRLLSDRFSAERPKGSFSTLEIQRTEQGDSAMYLCASSGRVLTGGIGELFFGEGSRLTVL.

Only one count was recorded for this clonotype. This clone may be a read error of a much larger clone one base away. This sequence joins TRBV4-1 and TRBJ2-2; TRBD1 might be the D (6 bases). There are 15 residues in the CDR3. Per the germline V gene, CDR1 is MGHRA and CDR2 is YSYEKL. The CDR3 DNA sequence: TGCGCCAGCAACCAAGATTTTAACAGGGCGGGGGAGCTGTTTTTT. Amino acids: CASNQDFNRAGELFF.

A remark on this clonotype: A much larger clone lies a single base off, so this may be a read error. The chain is built from TRBV15 and TRBJ2-1; D not certain. Between the trimmed V and J ends, which lost 0 bases and 7 bases, there was a span of 16 bases. In germline, CDR1 is LNHNV, CDR2 YYDKDF (reference sequence). This CDR3 has 16 amino acids. The CDR3: CATSRDSRFRLNEQFF. The CDR3 DNA reads TGTGCCACCAGCAGAGATTCTAGATTCCGGTTAAATGAGCAGTTCTTC. The full variable domain, completed using reference TRBV15 and TRBJ2-1, is DAMVIQNPRYQVTQFGKPVTLSCSQTLNHNVMYWYQQKSSQAPKLLFHYYDKDFNNEADTPDNFQSRRPNTSFCFLDIRSPGLGDTAMYLCATSRDSRFRLNEQFFGPGTRLTVL.

The gene calls are TRBV7-2 and TRBJ2-3, with unresolved D. Deletions cut 6 bases from V and 1 base from J, with 5 bases between. Germline CDR1 and CDR2: SGHTA and FQGNSA. CDR3 size: 12 residues. The CDR3 is CASRLGTDTQYF. For the CDR3, the DNA is TGTGCCAGCAGGTTGGGCACAGATACGCAGTATTTT.

The V and J genes are TRBV6-2 or TRBV6-3 and TRBJ2-1; 11 bases are shared with TRBD1. The CDR3 length is 16 residues. CDR1 MNHEY and CDR2 SVGEGT come from the germline V gene. The J segment lost 3 bases and the V segment lost 8 bases, leaving 9 bases of the junction unmatched. The CDR3 is CASPHIGTGGYNEQFF. CDR3 nucleotides: TGTGCCAGCCCCCACATTGGGACAGGGGGCTACAATGAGCAGTTCTTC.

This clonotype was observed many times. The chain combines TRBV9 with TRBJ1-5; 8 bases agree with TRBD1. Germline V CDR1 and CDR2: SGDLS, YYNGEE. The CDR3 consists of 15 residues. V was clipped by 3 bases and J by 8 bases; unmatched bases: 10. CDR3: CASSGTGTSREPQHF. In DNA, the CDR3 is TGTGCCAGCAGCGGGACAGGGACCTCTCGGGAGCCCCAGCATTTT.

There are many counts of this clonotype. The chain recombines TRBV27 with TRBJ1-2; 7 bases agree with TRBD1. Losses at the gene ends were 5 bases for V and 5 bases for J; bases not matched to a gene: 11. The CDR3 is made up of 15 amino acids. CDR1 MNHEY and CDR2 SMNVEV come from the germline V gene (reference sequence). The CDR3 spells CASSLAGGSPYGYTF. The DNA for the CDR3 is TGTGCCAGCAGTCTGGCAGGGGGGAGTCCTTATGGCTACACCTTC.

This clonotype came up many times. J is TRBJ2-7 and V is TRBV12-3 or TRBV12-4; TRBD1 matches 9 bases. The CDR3 totals 15 residues. J gave up 2 bases and V 6 bases, and 8 bases lay outside the gene matches. CDR3 nucleotide sequence: TGTGCCAGCAGCACCGGACAGGGGAGGGCCTACGAGCAGTACTTC. Protein sequence: CASSTGQGRAYEQYF.

This clonotype has a handful of counts. The chain joins TRBV4-3 to TRBJ2-2; D ambiguous. CDR1 is LGHNA and CDR2 is YSLEER in the germline V gene. The CDR3 has 17 amino acids. V lost 0 bases and J lost 0, with 11 bases in between. The CDR3 sequence: CASSQDPPAANTGELFF. In DNA, the CDR3 is TGCGCCAGCAGCCAAGACCCCCCCGCGGCGAACACCGGGGAGCTGTTTTTT.

This clonotype showed up just once. The chain combines TRBV9 with TRBJ2-2, with 8 positions matching TRBD1. The CDR3 has 16 amino acids. Germline lookup yields CDR1 SGDLS and CDR2 YYNGEE. J lost 4 bases, V lost 3 bases, and 8 bases had no gene match. For the CDR3, the DNA is TGTGCCAGCAGCGCTCTGAGGACAGGGTTCACCGGGGAGCTGTTTTTT. Its translation is CASSALRTGFTGELFF.

This clonotype was seen more than once but under ten times. The chain is built from TRBV24-1 and TRBJ2-7, with D perhaps given as TRBD1 or TRBD2 (5 bases each). Germline values: CDR1 KGHDR, CDR2 SFDVKD. The CDR3 consists of 14 residues. V was shortened by 5 bases and J by 2 bases, with 12 bases between the two germline ends. CDR3 in DNA: TGTGCCACCAGTGCCCGAGGGGACCCCTACGAGCAGTACTTC. Its protein product is CATSARGDPYEQYF.

Ten or more counts support this clonotype. The chain carries TRBV2 and TRBJ2-7; TRBD2 might be the D (6 bases). V gave up 6 bases and J gave up 3 bases, with 18 bases separating them. From germline, CDR1 is SNHLY and CDR2 FYNNEI. CDR3 size: 15 residues. CDR3 DNA sequence: TGTGCCAGCAGCGGACCGGGACTGAAGTACTACGAGCAGTACTTC. It yields the protein CASSGPGLKYYEQYF.

A note on this clonotype: This could be a read error, since a much larger clone is one nucleotide away. A read error is likely, as this CDR3 ends without the conserved phenylalanine or tryptophan. The chain recombines TRBV24-1 with TRBJ2-4, with D perhaps TRBD2 (6 bases). V lost 0 bases, J lost 7 bases, and 6 bases lay in between. The CDR3 length is 13 residues. CDR1 is KGHDR, CDR2 SFDVKD, per germline. CDR3 DNA sequence: TGTGCCACCAGTGATTTGGCGGGGAACATTCAGTACTCC. Encoded protein: CATSDLAGNIQYS.